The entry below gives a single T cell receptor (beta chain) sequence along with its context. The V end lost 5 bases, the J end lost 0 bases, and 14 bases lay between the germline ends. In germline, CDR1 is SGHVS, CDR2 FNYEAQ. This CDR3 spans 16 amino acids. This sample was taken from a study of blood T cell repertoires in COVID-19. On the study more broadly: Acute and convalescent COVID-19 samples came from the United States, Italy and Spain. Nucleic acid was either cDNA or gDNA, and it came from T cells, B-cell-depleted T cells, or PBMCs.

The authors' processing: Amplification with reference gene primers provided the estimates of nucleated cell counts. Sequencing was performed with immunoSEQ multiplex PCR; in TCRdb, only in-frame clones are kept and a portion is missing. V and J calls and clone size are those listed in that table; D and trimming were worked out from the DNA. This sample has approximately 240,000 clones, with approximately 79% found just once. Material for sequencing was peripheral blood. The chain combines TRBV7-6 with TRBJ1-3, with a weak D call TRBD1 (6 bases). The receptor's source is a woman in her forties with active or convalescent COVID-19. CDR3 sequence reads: CASSPLSGVSGNTIYF. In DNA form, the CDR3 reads TGTGCCAGCAGCCCATTGTCAGGGGTCTCTGGAAACACCATATATTTT.